The 13 T cell receptor beta chains reported below all come from one sample, sequenced in a study of beta chain features in type 1 diabetes. The entirety of the isolated RNA underwent reverse transcription, so expressed TCRB transcripts were sequenced. Libraries were prepared by immunoSEQ multiplex PCR; TCRdb keeps only in-frame clonotypes and omits some of them. The sample includes about 360,000 clones, 10% to 15% seen only once; the top ten take around 0.0099%. Study results and limitations: Significant though moderate, a shortening of TCRB CDR3s appeared in all four CD4+ subsets of Type 1 diabetes patients.

The antigens for these receptors are not known. The specimen was naive CD4+ T cells from blood. These receptors all come from a woman younger than 35 with type 1 diabetes.

The CDR3 sequence is CASTLLSETQYF. The CDR3 DNA reads as TGTGCCAGCACCCTATTATCGGAGACCCAGTACTTC. This sequence joins TRBV7-2 and TRBJ2-5; D remains unclear. With 7 bases removed from V and 5 bases from J, the gap between germline ends came to 11 bases. There are 12 residues in the CDR3. Germline loops: CDR1 SGHTA, CDR2 FQGNSA.

The chain couples TRBV4-3 to TRBJ1-3, with D uncertain. The germline V gene encodes CDR1 LGHNA and CDR2 YSLEER. V was shortened by 0 bases and J by 0 bases, with 12 bases between the two germline ends. The CDR3 contains 17 residues. DNA of the CDR3: TGCGCCAGCAGCCAAGATTGGGCTCCTAACTCTGGAAACACCATATATTTT. It codes for CASSQDWAPNSGNTIYF.

This clone came up a few times. The chain couples TRBV7-9 to TRBJ2-1, with TRBD2 matching over 8 bases. Germline V gene sequence: CDR1 SEHNR, CDR2 FQNEAQ (reference sequence). The CDR3 extends over 17 amino acids. V lost 3 bases to trimming and J lost 6 bases; unmatched junction nucleotides: 13. In DNA, the CDR3 is TGTGCCAGCAGCTTTTCACCTGGCGGGGGGAAAATCAATGAGCAGTTCTTC. This sequence encodes CASSFSPGGGKINEQFF.

Only a few counts were recorded for this clone. The chain is built from TRBV7-2 and TRBJ2-7, with TRBD2 identical over 9 bases. With V trimmed by 1 base and J by 6 bases, 7 bases remained unmatched. The CDR3 covers 15 residues. CDR1 SGHTA and CDR2 FQGNSA come from the germline V gene. The CDR3 coding sequence is TGTGCCAGCAGCTTAGATCCGCGGGGGGGCCGCGAGCAGTACTTC. This translates into CASSLDPRGGREQYF.

The chain recombines TRBV5-1 with TRBJ1-1, with D perhaps TRBD1 (6 bases). The germline CDR1 and CDR2 sequences are SGHRS and YFSETQ. The CDR3 spans 13 residues. Trimming shortened V by 4 bases and J by 5 bases, and 12 bases separated the two germline ends. The CDR3 nucleotides are TGCGCCAGCAGCCAGGAAAGGGGGACTGAAGCTTTCTTT. This translates into CASSQERGTEAFF.

This clone has only a few counts. This chain links TRBV15 with TRBJ2-5; TRBD2 matches 9 bases. This CDR3 has 16 residues. V trimming: 1 base; J trimming: 1 base; junction bases outside the gene matches: 4. Germline V gene data show CDR1 as LNHNV and CDR2 as YYDKDF (reference sequence). The DNA of the CDR3 is TGTGCCACCAGCAGAGGGGCTAGCGGGACCCAAGAGACCCAGTACTTC. It is translated as CATSRGASGTQETQYF.

This chain uses TRBV7-9 with TRBJ2-7, with 8 bases matching TRBD2. Germline CDR1 SEHNR, CDR2 FQNEAQ (reference sequence). The CDR3 consists of 16 residues. V lost 5 bases, J lost 1 base, and 10 bases stayed unmatched. The CDR3 DNA follows: TGTGCCAGCAGCCTCCCCCCAAGCGGGGGATCCTACGAGCAGTACTTC. This translates into CASSLPPSGGSYEQYF.

This clone has just a few counts. This sequence joins TRBV11-3 and TRBJ2-2; TRBD2 agrees at 11 bases. The CDR3 runs 15 residues. Germline CDR1 reads SGHNT; CDR2 reads YENEEA. Trimming removed 2 bases from V and 6 bases from J; junction bases left unmatched: 2. This CDR3 is CASSLRTSGSGELFF. The CDR3 DNA follows: TGTGCCAGCAGCTTACGGACTAGCGGGTCCGGGGAGCTGTTTTTT.

This clone was recorded a few times. The chain uses TRBV2 and TRBJ2-3; 13 nucleotides align to TRBD2. Germline CDR1 SNHLY, CDR2 FYNNEI. The CDR3 totals 17 residues. V shed 5 bases and J 0 bases; nucleotides not matched to a gene: 5. CDR3: CASSRLAGGSSTDTQYF. The CDR3 bases are TGTGCCAGCAGTCGACTAGCGGGGGGTTCCAGCACAGATACGCAGTATTTT.

CDR3 sequence (DNA): TGTGCCAGCAGCAGGGCCTACGGGGGTACCTACAATGAGCAGTTCTTC. Amino acid sequence: CASSRAYGGTYNEQFF. The chain employs TRBV5-4 and TRBJ2-1; D possibly corresponds to TRBD2 (6 bases). V shed 4 bases and J shed 2 bases, with 16 bases lying between them. CDR3 length: 16 amino acids. Germline CDR1 is SGHNT and CDR2 is YYREEE (reference sequence).

In its sample, this clone was seen a few times. The rearrangement links TRBV9 to TRBJ2-5, with D maybe TRBD1 (6 bases). This CDR3 is built from 15 residues. The V end was cut by 0 bases, the J end by 5 bases, with 14 bases between. Germline-derived CDR1 and CDR2 are SGDLS and YYNGEE. CDR3: CASSVVGTLWETQYF. Here the CDR3 DNA reads TGTGCCAGCAGCGTAGTAGGGACACTTTGGGAGACCCAGTACTTC.

The chain carries TRBV21-1 and TRBJ1-5; TRBD1 is the table's D call, not checked against the DNA. TRBV21-1 is assigned pseudogene status. The CDR3 is 14 residues long. The CDR3 coding sequence is TGTGCCAGCAGCACCCCAGCAGGGAATCAGCCCCAGCATTTT. Translated: CASSTPAGNQPQHF.

This chain uses TRBV7-2 with TRBJ2-7; no firm D call. Germline V CDR1 and CDR2: SGHTA, FQGNSA. This CDR3 contains 14 residues. Trimming removed 3 bases at V and 3 bases at J, with 12 bases between. The CDR3 DNA reads as TGTGCCAGCAGCTTGGTTCTAGGTTTCTACGAGCAGTACTTC. It specifies CASSLVLGFYEQYF.